This entry lists 18 T cell receptor beta chains sequenced from one sample in a study of OX40 agonist ivuxolimab in advanced cancers. Preparation of the library involved the immunoSEQ multiplex PCR assay. Not all clones reach the TCRdb copy of this immuneACCESS table, which keeps in-frame sequences only. Checked studies attribute under half of the gap to unresolved V genes and leave the rest unexplained. The sample table records approximately 72,000 clones; 65% to 85% of these occur just once. The ten largest clones capture roughly 0.79% of the sample. The sequencing here drew on CD4+ or CD8+ T cells sorted from blood, taken in a trial of the OX40 agonist ivuxolimab. The receptors shown here come from an adult with an advanced solid tumor such as melanoma, head and neck, liver or kidney cancer.

The chain employs TRBV6-1 and TRBJ1-1; 10 positions agree with TRBD1. Germline V gene lookup returns CDR1 MNHNS and CDR2 SASEGT. The CDR3 extends over 15 amino acids. Trimming at V came to 3 bases and at J to 1 base, leaving 2 bases not matched to a gene. DNA for the CDR3: TGTGCCAGCAGTGAGCGACAGGGGGCGAACACTGAAGCTTTCTTT. This encodes CASSERQGANTEAFF.

The chain combines TRBV15 with TRBJ1-3; perhaps TRBD1 as D (5 bases). Trimming stripped 8 bases from V and 16 bases from J, with 18 bases between. Germline lookup yields CDR1 LNHNV and CDR2 YYDKDF (reference sequence). The CDR3 sequence is 11 residues long. The CDR3 is CATVWDGLWYF. In DNA form, the CDR3 reads TGTGCCACCGTTTGGGACGGGCTTTGGTATTTT. Full variable domain (rest looked up from reference TRBV15 and TRBJ1-3): DAMVIQNPRYQVTQFGKPVTLSCSQTLNHNVMYWYQQKSSQAPKLLFHYYDKDFNNEADTPDNFQSRRPNTSFCFLDIRSPGLGDTAMYLCATVWDGLWYFGEGSWLTVV.

This chain connects TRBV15 to TRBJ2-7; D perhaps matches TRBD2 (5 bases). Germline CDR1 is LNHNV and CDR2 is YYDKDF (reference sequence). V gave up 3 bases and J gave up 4 bases, with 7 bases separating them. The CDR3 covers 12 residues. CDR3 loop: CATSSGRYEQYF. The CDR3 nucleotides are TGTGCCACCAGCAGTGGGAGATACGAGCAGTACTTC.

This sequence joins TRBV18 and TRBJ2-7, with 9 nucleotides matching TRBD1. With V trimmed by 1 base and J by 5 bases, 6 bases remained unmatched. Germline CDR1 and CDR2: KGHSH and LQKENI. This CDR3 is 15 amino acids long. CDR3 nucleotide sequence: TGTGCCAGCTCACCACTTGGGACAGGGATCAACGAGCAGTACTTC. Its translation: CASSPLGTGINEQYF.

The chain couples TRBV6-6 to TRBJ1-1; perhaps TRBD1 as D (5 bases). CDR3 length: 16 amino acids. The germline V and J ends were trimmed by 2 bases and 0 bases, with 13 bases remaining between them. CDR1 is MNHNY and CDR2 is SVGAGI in the germline V gene (reference sequence). The CDR3 DNA sequence: TGTGCCAGCAGTTACGGGGGAAAAATCATGAACACTGAAGCTTTCTTT. It is translated as CASSYGGKIMNTEAFF.

The chain combines TRBV7-2 with TRBJ2-5; no definite D call. V lost 8 bases and J 2 bases, leaving 9 bases between the germline ends. Germline lookup yields CDR1 SGHTA and CDR2 FQGNSA. The CDR3 totals 12 residues. This CDR3 reads CASGMGQETQYF. DNA for the CDR3: TGTGCCAGCGGCATGGGGCAAGAGACCCAGTACTTC.

This CDR3 is CASSDHQKMGNEQFF. The CDR3 DNA reads TGCGCCAGCAGTGACCACCAAAAGATGGGGAATGAGCAGTTCTTC. This chain connects TRBV10-1 to TRBJ2-1; D unclear. This CDR3 is built from 15 residues. The germline CDR1 and CDR2 sequences are WNHNN and SYGVQD (reference sequence). V was trimmed by 3 bases and J by 7 bases, leaving 16 bases between them.

The chain employs TRBV11-3 and TRBJ2-1; D might be TRBD2 (5 bases). Trimming cost V 5 bases and J 9 bases, with 14 bases left between them. This CDR3 region has 13 residues. Germline V gene data show CDR1 as SGHNT and CDR2 as YENEEA. The CDR3 loop reads CASSPGGFSEQFF. CDR3 nucleotides: TGTGCCAGCAGCCCTGGAGGATTTAGTGAGCAGTTCTTC.

This chain uses TRBV7-3 with TRBJ1-1; no clear D gene. CDR3 length: 13 residues. Per the germline V gene, CDR1 is SGHTA and CDR2 is FQGTGA. With 3 bases removed from V and 2 bases from J, the gap between germline ends came to 7 bases. The CDR3 protein is CASSLAENTEAFF. In DNA form, the CDR3 reads TGTGCCAGCAGCTTGGCGGAAAACACTGAAGCTTTCTTT.

This sequence joins TRBV9 and TRBJ2-5; 8 bases line up with TRBD2. The V gene's germline CDR1 is SGDLS and CDR2 YYNGEE. Germline trimming cut 3 bases from V and 1 base from J; bases unmatched to any gene: 2. This CDR3 is built from 14 residues. The CDR3 loop is CASSATSGQETQYF. CDR3 nucleotide sequence: TGTGCCAGCAGCGCCACTAGCGGCCAAGAGACCCAGTACTTC.

This chain links TRBV5-4 with TRBJ2-3, with D possibly matching TRBD2 (7 bases). CDR1 and CDR2 (germline): SGHNT, YYREEE (reference sequence). V was cut by 0 bases and J by 0 bases, with 17 bases left in between. The length of the CDR3 is 18 residues. The CDR3 reads CASSLGWGGDKSTDTQYF. Written as DNA, the CDR3 is TGTGCCAGCAGCTTGGGTTGGGGGGGCGACAAGAGCACAGATACGCAGTATTTT.

The chain recombines TRBV25-1 with TRBJ2-3; D gene ambiguous. CDR1 is MGHDK and CDR2 is SYGVNS in the germline V gene. Trimming shortened V by 3 bases and J by 0 bases, and 10 bases separated the two germline ends. The CDR3 is 15 amino acids. CDR3 sequence: CASSESKLSTDTQYF. The CDR3 nucleotides read TGTGCCAGCAGTGAGTCGAAACTTAGCACAGATACGCAGTATTTT.

V usage is TRBV7-9 and J usage is TRBJ2-2, with 7 positions matching TRBD2. Trimming at V came to 2 bases and at J to 6 bases, leaving 0 bases not matched to a gene. CDR3 length equals 13 residues. Germline values: CDR1 SEHNR, CDR2 FQNEAQ (reference sequence). In DNA, the CDR3 is TGTGCCAGCAGCTTAAGCGGGGCCGGGGAGCTGTTTTTT. Its translation is CASSLSGAGELFF.

V gene TRBV28 combines with J gene TRBJ1-5; tentatively, D is TRBD1 (5 bases). Germline lookup yields CDR1 MDHEN and CDR2 SYDVKM. Deletions cut 3 bases from V and 11 bases from J, with 26 bases between. The CDR3 is made up of 17 amino acids. CDR3 sequence (DNA): TGTGCCAGCAGTTTGGGGGGTGCACAGCTAATCCAGGGAGCCCAGCATTTT. Translating gives CASSLGGAQLIQGAQHF.

The rearrangement uses TRBV28 and TRBJ2-7; D gene uncertain. The germline V and J ends were trimmed by 7 bases and 3 bases, with 16 bases remaining between them. The CDR3 is 14 amino acids. The germline CDR1 and CDR2 sequences are MDHEN and SYDVKM. DNA of the CDR3: TGTGCCAGCAAGCCCCTTGGACGGAACTACGAGCAGTACTTC. As protein: CASKPLGRNYEQYF.

The chain carries TRBV5-1 and TRBJ2-1, with TRBD2 identical over 12 bases. The length of the CDR3 is 16 residues. V shed 4 bases and J 2 bases; nucleotides not matched to a gene: 4. The germline gives CDR1 SGHRS, CDR2 YFSETQ. The CDR3 DNA is TGCGCCAGCAGCCCCCGGACTAGCGGGGCCTACAATGAGCAGTTCTTC. Encoded protein: CASSPRTSGAYNEQFF.

The CDR3 spells CATSREEGVRGELFF. The CDR3 DNA reads as TGTGCCACCAGCAGAGAGGAGGGAGTGAGAGGGGAGCTGTTTTTT. The chain is built from TRBV15 and TRBJ2-2; D possibly corresponds to TRBD2 (6 bases). The germline CDR1 and CDR2 sequences are LNHNV and YYDKDF (reference sequence). The V end was cut by 0 bases, the J end by 8 bases, with 13 bases between. The CDR3 is 15 residues long. The whole variable domain, remainder taken from reference TRBV15 and TRBJ2-2, is DAMVIQNPRYQVTQFGKPVTLSCSQTLNHNVMYWYQQKSSQAPKLLFHYYDKDFNNEADTPDNFQSRRPNTSFCFLDIRSPGLGDTAMYLCATSREEGVRGELFFGEGSRLTVL.

The chain combines TRBV19 with TRBJ1-5; D gene uncertain. This CDR3 is built from 18 residues. V dropped 6 bases and J dropped 0 bases, with 21 bases sitting between them. Germline assignment: CDR1 LNHDA and CDR2 SQIVND (reference sequence). CDR3 DNA: TGTGCCAGTAGGGTTTATGGGAACAGATTTGATAGCAATCAGCCCCAGCATTTT. Translated, it gives CASRVYGNRFDSNQPQHF.